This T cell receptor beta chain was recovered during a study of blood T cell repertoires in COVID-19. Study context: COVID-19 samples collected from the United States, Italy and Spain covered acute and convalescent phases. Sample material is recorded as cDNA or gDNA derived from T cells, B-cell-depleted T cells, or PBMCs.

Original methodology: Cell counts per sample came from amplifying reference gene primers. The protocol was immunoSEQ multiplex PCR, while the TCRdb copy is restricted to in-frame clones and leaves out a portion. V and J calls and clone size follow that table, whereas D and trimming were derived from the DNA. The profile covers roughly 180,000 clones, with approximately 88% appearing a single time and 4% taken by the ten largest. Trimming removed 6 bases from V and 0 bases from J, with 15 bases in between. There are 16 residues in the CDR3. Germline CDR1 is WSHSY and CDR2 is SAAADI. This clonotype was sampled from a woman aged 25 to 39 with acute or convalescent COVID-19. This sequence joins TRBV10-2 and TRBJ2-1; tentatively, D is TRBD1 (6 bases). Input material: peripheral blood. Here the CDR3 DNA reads TGCGCCAGCAGCGCGACAGGACGGAGCTCCTACAATGAGCAGTTCTTC. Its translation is CASSATGRSSYNEQFF.